This T cell receptor beta chain emerged from a study of blood T cell repertoires in COVID-19. Study background: PBMCs, B-cell-depleted T cells, or T cells provided the cDNA or gDNA that made up the material.

The length of the CDR3 is 13 residues. V was pared by 1 base and J by 0 bases, with 4 bases between. In germline, CDR1 is GTSNPN, CDR2 SVGIG (reference sequence). The method was immunoSEQ multiplex PCR; TCRdb's version includes in-frame clones alone and lacks a portion of them. The sample yields under 50,000 clones, nearly 70% seen once. The material sequenced was peripheral blood. This chain uses TRBV30 with TRBJ1-3, with D unresolved. The sequence derives from a man older than 75 with acute or convalescent COVID-19. CDR3 nucleotide sequence: TGTGCCTGGAGTGAGCACTCTGGAAACACCATATATTTT. This encodes CAWSEHSGNTIYF.